The sequence of this T cell receptor (beta chain) was determined in a study of blood T cells in healthy people across ages. The use of a sample-barcoded 5' primer and a J-beta primer mix characterized a second PCR of about 7 to 12 cycles. A tag from a template-switch adaptor with 12 random nucleotides marked each cDNA molecule. One entry per CDR3 protein results from TCRdb running MiXCR on the 5' RACE reads. The repertoire holds about 1.5 million distinct CDR3 sequences, approximately 42% seen once, with approximately 7.9% in the top ten. Germline CDR1 reads SQVTM; CDR2 reads ANQGSEA. With 3 bases clipped from V and 10 bases from J, the junction kept 9 bases outside the gene matches. This CDR3 has 13 amino acids.

This chain connects TRBV29-1 to TRBJ2-1; 7 positions agree with TRBD2. The sample was blood. The source of this sequence is a woman aged 18-35 years in good health. The DNA of the CDR3 is TGCAGCGTTGATGAGGCGGGAGCGGGAGAGCAGTTCTTC. This sequence encodes CSVDEAGAGEQFF.